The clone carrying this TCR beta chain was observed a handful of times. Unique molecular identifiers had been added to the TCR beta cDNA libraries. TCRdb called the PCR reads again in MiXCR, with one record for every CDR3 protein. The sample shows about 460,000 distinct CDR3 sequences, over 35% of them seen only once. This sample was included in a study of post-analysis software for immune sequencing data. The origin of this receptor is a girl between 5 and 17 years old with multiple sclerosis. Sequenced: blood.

The CDR3 DNA is TGCAGCGTTGGACAGGGCACAGGTGGCTACACCTTC. It encodes CSVGQGTGGYTF. The chain links TRBV29-1 to TRBJ1-2; 7 nucleotides agree with TRBD1. The V segment lost 4 bases and the J segment 7 bases; nucleotides outside the gene matches: 6. CDR1 and CDR2 (germline): SQVTM, ANQGSEA. The CDR3 runs to 12 residues. The variable domain in full, with the rest retrieved from reference TRBV29-1 and TRBJ1-2, is SAVISQKPSRDICQRGTSLTIQCQVDSQVTMMFWYRQQPGQSLTLIATANQGSEATYESGFVIDKFPISRPNLTFSTLTVSNMSPEDSSIYLCSVGQGTGGYTFGSGTRLTVV.